These 9 T cell receptor beta chains share one sample of origin, sequenced in a study of T cell changes during pregnancy in multiple sclerosis. Data came from immunoSEQ multiplex PCR; TCRdb stores just in-frame clones and leaves some out. In the table there are tens of thousands of clones, roughly 86% of which are singletons. This sample comprised peripheral blood, obtained in the first trimester of pregnancy. These receptors all come from a female donor with multiple sclerosis, enrolled in a pregnancy study.

As to this clone: One end of the junction varies from germline; a read error may be responsible. CDR3 residues: CASSSLGAYGNTIYF. In DNA form, the CDR3 reads TGTGCTAGCAGCTCCCTAGGGGCCTACGGAAACACCATATATTTT. The rearrangement joins TRBV7-7 to TRBJ1-3, with TRBD1 as a possible D gene (5 bases). This CDR3 region has 15 residues. Germline loops: CDR1 SSHAT, CDR2 FNYEAQ (reference sequence).

The rearrangement joins TRBV11-2 to TRBJ2-1, with 7 bases aligning to TRBD2. V lost 6 bases to trimming and J lost 0 bases; unmatched junction nucleotides: 8. CDR3 length: 16 residues. Germline-derived CDR1 and CDR2 are SGHAT and FQNNGV. CDR3 in amino acids: CASREGGSFSYNEQFF. CDR3 nucleotide sequence: TGTGCCAGCAGAGAGGGAGGGAGCTTCTCCTACAATGAGCAGTTCTTC. The entire variable domain, with the rest obtained from reference TRBV11-2 and TRBJ2-1, is as follows: EAGVAQSPRYKIIEKRQSVAFWCNPISGHATLYWYQQILGQGPKLLIQFQNNGVVDDSQLPKDRFSAERLKGVDSTLKIQPAKLEDSAVYLCASREGGSFSYNEQFFGPGTRLTVL.

The table lists this clone with a few counts. The gene calls are TRBV6-5 and TRBJ1-1; no definite D call. The V and J ends lost 7 bases and 2 bases respectively, with 5 bases between them. The germline CDR1 and CDR2 sequences are MNHEY and SVGAGI. The CDR3 is made up of 11 amino acids. The CDR3 DNA reads TGTGCCAGCAATAGAAACACTGAAGCTTTCTTT. Residues: CASNRNTEAFF.

V usage is TRBV29-1 and J usage is TRBJ2-5; TRBD2 agrees at 11 bases. Germline CDR1 and CDR2: SQVTM and ANQGSEA. Germline trimming cut 4 bases from V and 5 bases from J; bases unmatched to any gene: 9. The CDR3 runs to 15 residues. In DNA, the CDR3 is TGCAGCGTTGCGCTGACTAGCGGGATCGGGGAGACCCAGTACTTC. It yields the protein CSVALTSGIGETQYF. Looking up the rest from reference TRBV29-1 and TRBJ2-5 gives the full variable domain: SAVISQKPSRDICQRGTSLTIQCQVDSQVTMMFWYRQQPGQSLTLIATANQGSEATYESGFVIDKFPISRPNLTFSTLTVSNMSPEDSSIYLCSVALTSGIGETQYFGPGTRLLVL.

J is TRBJ1-1 and V is TRBV18; 8 bases agree with TRBD1. The V and J ends lost 6 bases and 6 bases, in that order; junction bases with no gene match: 6. Germline CDR1 and CDR2: KGHSH and LQKENI. The length of the CDR3 is 13 residues. In nucleotides, the CDR3 is TGTGCCAGCTCCCCGGACAGGGCGCCTGAAGCTTTCTTT. It specifies CASSPDRAPEAFF.

This clone is a singleton in its sample. The rearrangement joins TRBV19 to TRBJ1-5; possible D gene TRBD1, 5 bases. This CDR3 spans 17 amino acids. Trimming removed 6 bases from V and 2 bases from J, with 20 bases in between. In germline, CDR1 is LNHDA, CDR2 SQIVND (reference sequence). This CDR3 is CASRVHPTGVGNQPQHF. The CDR3 DNA follows: TGTGCCAGTAGGGTACACCCGACGGGGGTTGGCAATCAGCCCCAGCATTTT.

This chain links TRBV5-6 with TRBJ2-7, with TRBD1 matching 12 bases. Germline trimming cut 4 bases from V and 4 bases from J; bases unmatched to any gene: 12. Germline V CDR1 and CDR2: SGHDT, YYEEEE. The CDR3 has 17 amino acids. CDR3 coding DNA: TGTGCCAGCAGCCGGGGGACAGGGGGCATGACCATATACGAGCAGTACTTC. Translated, it gives CASSRGTGGMTIYEQYF.

The chain couples TRBV5-1 to TRBJ1-1; 8 positions agree with TRBD1. Germline V gene sequence: CDR1 SGHRS, CDR2 YFSETQ. V was clipped by 3 bases and J by 3 bases; unmatched bases: 7. The CDR3 length is 15 residues. The CDR3 sequence is CASSWISGGDTEAFF. CDR3 in DNA: TGCGCCAGCAGCTGGATTTCAGGGGGCGACACTGAAGCTTTCTTT.

The rearrangement uses TRBV6-1 and TRBJ1-5; 7 nucleotides agree with TRBD1. Germline V CDR1 and CDR2: MNHNS, SASEGT. This CDR3 is built from 16 residues. J was trimmed by 5 bases and V by 0 bases; bases with no gene match: 7. The CDR3 nucleotides are TGTGCCAGCAGTGAAGCATTGGACAGGATCTATCAGCCCCAGCATTTT. Translated: CASSEALDRIYQPQHF.